This paragraph reports one T cell receptor beta chain. This record belongs to a study of blood T cell repertoires in COVID-19. Clones were sequenced by immunoSEQ multiplex PCR, and TCRdb holds only the in-frame ones, with some missing. The sample holds roughly 200,000 clones, roughly 87% seen once. The origin of this receptor is a woman aged 55-75 years with COVID-19, enrolled during active disease. The source material was peripheral blood.

The CDR3 reads CASSLQGLSLNTGELFF. The CDR3 region has the DNA TGTGCCAGCAGCTTACAGGGTCTGTCCTTAAACACCGGGGAGCTGTTTTTT. The J gene is TRBJ2-2, the V gene TRBV5-5; perhaps TRBD1 as D (6 bases). Germline assignment: CDR1 SGHKS and CDR2 YYEKEE (reference sequence). The CDR3 extends over 17 amino acids. Deletions cut 2 bases from V and 2 bases from J, with 16 bases between.